This TCR beta chain was documented in a study of response to subunit inactivated influenza vaccine. General study findings and limits: The authors suggested that few new T cells are recruited per seasonal influenza vaccination.

TCRdb reprocessed the RT-PCR reads with MiXCR, giving one entry per CDR3 protein. The sample lists around 520,000 distinct CDR3 sequences, about an eighth seen once, with 10% in the top ten. Remarks on this clonotype: Its antigen remains unidentified.

This CDR3 has 15 residues. With V trimmed by 4 bases and J by 4 bases, 7 bases remained unmatched. CDR1 is MGHRA and CDR2 is YSYEKL in the germline V gene. The source was PBMCs from blood, collected on the day of vaccination. The chain has TRBV4-1 and TRBJ2-1; TRBD2 matches at 7 bases. The TCR was taken from a man aged 50-59 years who received an inactivated influenza vaccine. The CDR3 loop reads CASSLQDGGYNEQFF. CDR3 sequence (DNA): TGCGCCAGCAGCCTGCAGGACGGGGGGTACAATGAGCAGTTCTTC.